This T cell receptor (beta chain) was observed in a study of T cells after yellow fever vaccination (dated by TCRdb to between 2018 and 2021). In terms of the full investigation: Libraries from fractions with low cell numbers were prepared with the SMART-Seq v4 Ultra Low Input RNA kit. To follow T-cell clones before and after both primary and booster YFV17D yellow fever vaccination, bulk TCR alpha and beta repertoires underwent longitudinal sequencing. Two healthy male donors, one aged 18 to 30 and one aged 30 to 40 years, made up the cohort. Blood was drawn at multiple timepoints before and after primary and secondary immunization, with bulk PBMC replicates and cell subsets isolated.

This clonotype was observed at least ten times. The antigen it recognizes is unknown. No clone much larger than this one lies a single base away; base qualities are absent. TCR cDNA was synthesized by 5'RACE template switching, which introduced a universal primer site and unique molecular identifiers. Priming of cDNA synthesis was performed from both the TCR alpha and TCR beta constant segments. Library amplification involved two PCR steps, and the second step added sample barcodes and sequencing adapters. Sequencing of the libraries was done on either Illumina HiSeq 2500 (2x100 bp) or NovaSeq (2x150 bp). From the authors' description of their analysis: Demultiplexing of reads and collapsing into UMI consensus sequences were performed with MIGEC, and V(D)J alignment was carried out with MiXCR. Using edgeR on replicate PBMC samples, clonotypes were called vaccine-responding if FDR was below 0.01 and the log2 fold change was above 5 up to day 15. Bulk clonotypes were assigned CD4 or CD8 identity according to which sequenced CD4 or CD8 repertoire held them at higher abundance. TCRdb passed the public sequencing reads through fastp at Q25 and MiXCR, retaining productive beta sequences. Every distinct CDR3 protein forms one entry, paired with its most common genes and DNA. TCRdb's processing, not the study's, gives the V and J calls here. The sample table contains around 100,000 distinct CDR3 sequences; only one count was recorded for roughly 8.4% of them. The top ten clones comprise less than 30% of the sample.

Reading the label with the study, this specimen's treatment or condition is: live attenuated yellow fever vaccine strain. PBMCs were isolated from peripheral blood using a standard Ficoll-Paque protocol. Dynabeads CD4 and CD8 positive selection kits were used to isolate the CD4 and CD8 T-cell fractions. RNA was extracted with TriZol from bulk PBMCs, CD4 and CD8 fractions, and dextramer-positive and dextramer-negative fractions. Findings and caveats that apply to the study as a whole: The study included only a couple of donors, which limits how far the findings can be generalized. After the booster, most of the clones that had expanded following primary vaccination were detected again (roughly 96% of CD4 and 88% of CD8), which suggests that memory was broadly maintained. The secondary T-cell response was weaker than the primary response but faster, peaking on day 5 instead of day 15. A small share of clonotypes occurred in both CD4 and CD8 compartments, likely arising from convergent recombination. FACS-sorted repertoires could contain abundant contaminating clonotypes from the bulk population, so computational filtering was required.

At the junction V is shortened by 0 bases and J by 5 bases, with 5 bases in between. From the cysteine through the phenylalanine, the CDR3 covers 13 amino acids. Left in the record is the CDR3 DNA by itself, 39 bases read in frame from the first base. For CDR1 and CDR2, the germline V gene (reference sequence) lists MNHEY and SMNVEV. The sequence was obtained from a man younger than 45 who received the YFV17D yellow fever vaccine. Recombination joined TRBV27 with TRBJ2-1; the D segment cannot be called with confidence. Specimen: CD8+ T cells sorted from PBMCs, collected 45 days after the yellow fever booster vaccination. The DNA sequence is given as TGTGCCAGCAGTTTATCGCCCGACAATGAGCAGTTCTTC. It specifies CASSLSPDNEQFF.